This TCR beta chain appears in the sequencing data of a study of CD8+ T cells in alopecia areata. Regarding the study as a whole: Many expanded lesional clones persisted during tofacitinib (in both scalp and blood). Scalp data also include sequences from resident alphabeta T cells of normal skin.

RNA extraction and reverse transcription yielded cDNA as sequencing template. Repertoires were generated with immunoSEQ multiplex PCR, while TCRdb's copy carries only in-frame clones and drops some. The table lists a few hundred thousand clones, 66% of them singletons. Indicated treatment: oral pan-JAK inhibitor, 5-10 mg twice daily. In regard to this clone: Its target is not known.

The CDR3 runs 20 residues. Trimming cost V 0 bases and J 0 bases, with 18 bases left between them. From germline, CDR1 is SGHAT and CDR2 FQNNGV. This clonotype originated in a human donor with alopecia areata. Sequenced material: CD4+ T cells sorted from blood, taken at approximately week 42, from a patient treated with tofacitinib. V and J are TRBV11-2 and TRBJ2-6; perhaps D is TRBD1 or TRBD2 (5 bases each). CDR3 sequence reads: CASSLEGRREGLSGANVLTF. CDR3 coding DNA: TGTGCCAGCAGCTTAGAGGGGCGTCGAGAGGGGCTCTCTGGGGCCAACGTCCTGACTTTC.